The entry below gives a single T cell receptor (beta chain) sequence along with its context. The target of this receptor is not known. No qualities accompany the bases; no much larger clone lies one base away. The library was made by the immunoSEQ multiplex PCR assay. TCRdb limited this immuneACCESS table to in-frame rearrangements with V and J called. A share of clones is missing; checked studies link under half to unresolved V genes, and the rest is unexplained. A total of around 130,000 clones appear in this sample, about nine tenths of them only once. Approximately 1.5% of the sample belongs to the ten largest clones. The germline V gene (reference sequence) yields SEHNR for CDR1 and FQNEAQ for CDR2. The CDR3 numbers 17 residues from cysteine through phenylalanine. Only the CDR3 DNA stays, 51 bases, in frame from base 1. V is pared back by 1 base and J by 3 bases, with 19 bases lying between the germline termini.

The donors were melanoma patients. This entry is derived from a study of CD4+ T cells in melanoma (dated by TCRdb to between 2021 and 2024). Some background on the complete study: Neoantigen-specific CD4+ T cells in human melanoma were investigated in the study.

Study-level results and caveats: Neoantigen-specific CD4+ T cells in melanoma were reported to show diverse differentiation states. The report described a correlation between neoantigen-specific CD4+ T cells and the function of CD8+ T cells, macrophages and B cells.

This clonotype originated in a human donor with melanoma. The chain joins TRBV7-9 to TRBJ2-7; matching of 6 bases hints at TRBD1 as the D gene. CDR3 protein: CASSLGQVGAGLYEQYF. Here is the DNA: TGTGCCAGCAGCTTAGGCCAGGTGGGGGCTGGCCTCTACGAGCAGTACTTC.